This T cell receptor beta chain emerged from a study of chemoradiotherapy in HPV16-positive cancers. Study details: A couple of HPV16-positive patients' cells yielded candidate HPV-specific clones and common motifs.

The data were produced by immunoSEQ multiplex PCR, yet TCRdb's version contains in-frame clones alone and is incomplete. The sample has approximately 28,000 clones, about 91% seen once; the top ten hold under 25%. The CDR3 is 13 amino acids. Trimming took off 9 bases at V and 5 bases at J, with 17 bases between the two ends. Per germline, CDR1 LNHDA and CDR2 SQIVND (reference sequence). The clonotype comes from a human donor with HPV-associated anogenital cancer. The genes are TRBV19 and TRBJ2-7; D may be TRBD2 (6 bases). Sequencing used blood, obtained from a patient who underwent chemoradiotherapy. The CDR3 nucleotides read TGTGCCAGCCTGGACGGGGGTCGGAACGAGCAGTACTTC. This encodes CASLDGGRNEQYF.